Here is one T cell receptor beta chain with its context. This entry is derived from a study of PD-1 blockade in classical Hodgkin lymphoma. Relapse after autologous stem cell transplantation occurred in every patient, and brentuximab vedotin exposure varied. Classifying best responses yielded complete response, partial response or progressive disease. Here immunoSEQ multiplex PCR was the method, and the copy in TCRdb shows in-frame clones only, minus some. Of tens of thousands of clones in the sample, over 70% were seen once. Trimming took 5 bases from V and 2 from J, leaving 10 bases between them. The CDR3 covers 14 residues. The V gene's germline CDR1 is MNHEY and CDR2 SMNVEV (reference sequence).

The sequence derives from a human donor with classical Hodgkin lymphoma. The source was peripheral blood mononuclear cells (PBMCs), collected before the second cycle of nivolumab. The chain recombines TRBV27 with TRBJ2-1; D tentatively reads TRBD1 or TRBD2 (5 bases each). The CDR3 region has the DNA TGTGCCAGCAGTCATGGGGACCCCTACAATGAGCAGTTCTTC. Amino acids: CASSHGDPYNEQFF.